The 27 T cell receptor beta chains below all came from one sample that was sequenced in a study of technical replicates of blood from a handful of donors. The protocol was immunoSEQ multiplex PCR, while the TCRdb copy is restricted to in-frame clones and leaves out a portion. Among about 57,000 clones listed, roughly 93% were seen once. Specimen: PBMCs. The receptors stem from a human donor in good health. Some clones in this sample may be carry-over from other donors' samples.

V is TRBV21-1 and J is TRBJ2-6; TRBD1 is the table's D call and was not checked against the DNA. TRBV21-1 is assigned pseudogene status. The CDR3 sequence is 16 residues long. In DNA form, the CDR3 reads TGTGCCAATTCGGACAGGGTTTCCGCTGGGGCCAACGTCCTGACTTTC. This gives the protein CANSDRVSAGANVLTF.

The chain recombines TRBV14 with TRBJ2-7; TRBD2 is a possible D gene (6 bases). The CDR3 is 15 amino acids. Germline loops: CDR1 SGHDN, CDR2 FVKESK. V lost 3 bases and J lost 6, with 18 bases in between. CDR3 sequence reads: CASSQGRTFGSEQYF. For the CDR3, the DNA is TGTGCCAGCAGCCAGGGGCGGACCTTCGGGAGCGAGCAGTACTTC.

The chain is built from TRBV9 and TRBJ1-4, with 8 bases identical to TRBD1. Per germline, CDR1 SGDLS and CDR2 YYNGEE. With 3 bases clipped from V and 3 bases from J, the junction kept 4 bases outside the gene matches. CDR3 size: 15 residues. The CDR3 DNA sequence: TGTGCCAGCAGCGGCCGGACAGGGTCTAATGAAAAACTGTTTTTT. Protein product: CASSGRTGSNEKLFF.

The rearrangement joins TRBV15 to TRBJ1-1, with 10 bases fitting TRBD1. V shed 2 bases and J 0 bases; nucleotides not matched to a gene: 3. The CDR3 totals 16 residues. The germline CDR1 and CDR2 sequences are LNHNV and YYDKDF (reference sequence). The CDR3 protein is CATSRRQGAMNTEAFF. CDR3 sequence (DNA): TGTGCCACCAGCAGAAGACAGGGGGCCATGAACACTGAAGCTTTCTTT.

The chain recombines TRBV5-1 with TRBJ2-3, with D tentatively TRBD1 (5 bases). Deletions cut 4 bases from V and 0 bases from J, with 9 bases between. Germline V gene data show CDR1 as SGHRS and CDR2 as YFSETQ. The CDR3 is 14 residues long. The CDR3 DNA reads as TGCGCCAGCAGCCGGCAGGGCAGCACAGATACGCAGTATTTT. It encodes CASSRQGSTDTQYF.

In this sample, this clone turned up once. The chain couples TRBV7-3 to TRBJ2-1, with TRBD2 matching over 9 bases. Germline CDR1 is SGHTA and CDR2 is FQGTGA. The V segment lost 5 bases and the J segment 7 bases; nucleotides outside the gene matches: 9. The CDR3 spans 15 residues. This CDR3 is CASSRVAGGWNEQFF. Here the CDR3 DNA reads TGTGCCAGCAGCCGAGTGGCGGGAGGGTGGAATGAGCAGTTCTTC.

The chain joins TRBV5-1 to TRBJ1-2; TRBD1 is a possible D gene (5 bases). The CDR3 loop spans 13 amino acids. With 4 bases removed from V and 3 bases from J, the gap between germline ends came to 10 bases. The germline gives CDR1 SGHRS, CDR2 YFSETQ. The CDR3 region has the DNA TGCGCCAGCAGCGAGGACACAGACTATGGCTACACCTTC. Translation: CASSEDTDYGYTF.

The V call is TRBV5-4, the J call TRBJ1-5; no clear D gene. Between the trimmed V and J ends, which lost 4 bases and 4 bases, there was a span of 9 bases. The germline V gene encodes CDR1 SGHNT and CDR2 YYREEE (reference sequence). The CDR3 extends over 13 amino acids. Here the CDR3 DNA reads TGTGCCAGCAGCGCGGATCCTAATCAGCCCCAGCATTTT. This translates into CASSADPNQPQHF.

This clone has only one observation. V usage is TRBV11-2 and J usage is TRBJ2-7, with a tentative D call TRBD1 (7 bases). Per the germline V gene, CDR1 is SGHAT and CDR2 is FQNNGV. The CDR3 is 15 amino acids. V shed 1 base and J shed 3 bases, with 13 bases lying between them. The CDR3 region is CASSLAGDSIYEQYF. CDR3 in DNA: TGTGCCAGCAGCTTAGCGGGGGACAGTATCTACGAGCAGTACTTC.

V is TRBV5-8 and J is TRBJ1-5; D gene ambiguous. The germline CDR1 and CDR2 sequences are SGHTS and YDEGEE. The CDR3 has 13 residues. Trimming removed 0 bases from V and 2 bases from J, with 3 bases in between. This CDR3 reads CASSLVGNQPQHF. The CDR3 region has the DNA TGTGCCAGCAGCTTGGTCGGCAATCAGCCCCAGCATTTT. Variable domain in full (rest from reference TRBV5-8 and TRBJ1-5): EAGVTQSPTHLIKTRGQQATLRCSPISGHTSVYWYQQALGLGLQFLLWYDEGEERNRGNFPPRFSGRQFPNYSSELNVNALELEDSALYLCASSLVGNQPQHFGDGTRLSIL.

CDR3 loop: CASSLKASGSYNEQFF. CDR3 nucleotide sequence: TGTGCCAGCAGCTTAAAGGCTAGCGGAAGCTACAATGAGCAGTTCTTC. The V and J genes are TRBV7-9 and TRBJ2-1; 7 bases match TRBD2. The CDR3 loop spans 16 amino acids. CDR1 is SEHNR, CDR2 FQNEAQ, per germline (reference sequence). With V trimmed by 2 bases and J by 3 bases, 7 bases remained unmatched.

The rearrangement links TRBV30 to TRBJ2-7; TRBD1 matches 7 bases. Germline loops: CDR1 GTSNPN, CDR2 SVGIG (reference sequence). The CDR3 totals 12 residues. The junction had 2 bases not matched to a gene; V was cut back by 4 bases and J by 2 bases. CDR3 sequence: CAWNTGAYEQYF. CDR3 DNA sequence: TGTGCCTGGAATACAGGGGCCTACGAGCAGTACTTC. Complete variable domain (other parts from reference TRBV30 and TRBJ2-7): SQTIHQWPATLVQPVGSPLSLECTVEGTSNPNLYWYRQAAGRGLQLLFYSVGIGQISSEVPQNLSASRPQDRQFILSSKKLLLSDSGFYLCAWNTGAYEQYFGPGTRLTVT.

The chain has TRBV9 and TRBJ2-7; D gene unclear. Germline CDR1 reads SGDLS; CDR2 reads YYNGEE. CDR3 length: 13 residues. V dropped 1 base and J dropped 3 bases, with 8 bases sitting between them. CDR3 in amino acids: CASSVSPSYEQYF. CDR3 nucleotides: TGTGCCAGCAGCGTATCCCCCAGCTACGAGCAGTACTTC.

The chain carries TRBV6-5 and TRBJ2-7, with 10 positions matching TRBD2. This CDR3 region has 15 residues. Germline V gene sequence: CDR1 MNHEY, CDR2 SVGAGI. Losses at the gene ends were 6 bases for V and 9 bases for J; bases not matched to a gene: 14. The CDR3 nucleotides read TGTGCCAGCAGAGATCAGCGGGGGGGGACTACGAGGCAGTACTTC. This sequence encodes CASRDQRGGTTRQYF.

CDR3 residues: CASIVLADPREQFF. The CDR3 DNA reads TGTGCCAGCATAGTCCTAGCGGACCCAAGGGAGCAGTTCTTC. The V and J genes are TRBV2 and TRBJ2-1; 7 nucleotides agree with TRBD2. In germline, CDR1 is SNHLY, CDR2 FYNNEI. The V segment lost 7 bases and the J segment 10 bases; nucleotides outside the gene matches: 13. The CDR3 runs 14 residues.

The chain recombines TRBV6-5 with TRBJ2-7, with 12 bases aligning to TRBD2. Trimming took 11 bases from V and 3 from J; bases not matched to a gene: 5. The CDR3 contains 13 residues. CDR1 and CDR2 from the germline V gene are MNHEY and SVGAGI. The CDR3 DNA sequence: TGTGCCCCGAGGACTAGCGGGAACTACGAGCAGTACTTC. The encoded protein is CAPRTSGNYEQYF.

The rearrangement links TRBV5-4 to TRBJ1-6; D remains ambiguous. The CDR3 consists of 14 residues. From germline, CDR1 is SGHNT and CDR2 YYREEE (reference sequence). V lost 4 bases and J 8 bases, leaving 13 bases between the germline ends. CDR3 DNA: TGTGCCAGCAGCATAAAACACCAGGATTCACCCCTCCACTTT. Amino acids: CASSIKHQDSPLHF.

The J gene is TRBJ1-1, the V gene TRBV11-3; 7 positions match TRBD1. The CDR3 covers 14 residues. V lost 6 bases, J lost 8 bases, and 12 bases stayed unmatched. Germline V gives CDR1 SGHNT, CDR2 YENEEA. The CDR3 is CASSTGDAFGEAFF. Written as DNA, the CDR3 is TGTGCCAGCAGTACAGGGGACGCTTTTGGAGAAGCTTTCTTT.

CDR3 nucleotides: TGTGCCAGCAGTCGTTACCCGGATCCGGGACAGGGCGAAGGCTACACCTTC. Protein: CASSRYPDPGQGEGYTF. The gene calls are TRBV27 and TRBJ1-2, with 9 bases identical to TRBD1. J lost 8 bases, V lost 5 bases, and 18 bases had no gene match. Germline-derived CDR1 and CDR2 are MNHEY and SMNVEV (reference sequence). This CDR3 is built from 17 residues.

V and J are TRBV4-1 and TRBJ1-3, with D hard to call. Trimming took off 2 bases at V and 1 base at J, with 15 bases between the two ends. CDR3 length: 17 residues. Germline CDR1 MGHRA, CDR2 YSYEKL. The CDR3 nucleotides read TGCGCCAGCAGCCAAACCGCGGCAGGCGGGTCTGGAAACACCATATATTTT. Protein product: CASSQTAAGGSGNTIYF.

The rearrangement joins TRBV13 to TRBJ2-5, with 11 bases identical to TRBD2. The V segment lost 5 bases and the J segment 3 bases; nucleotides outside the gene matches: 11. Germline CDR1 is PRHDT and CDR2 is FYEKMQ (reference sequence). The CDR3 is made up of 17 amino acids. CDR3 amino acids: CASSRGLAAPGEETQYF. DNA for the CDR3: TGTGCCAGCAGCAGGGGACTAGCGGCCCCCGGGGAAGAGACCCAGTACTTC.

V and J are TRBV2 and TRBJ2-7; D is perhaps TRBD1 (5 bases). The CDR3 length is 12 residues. V shed 6 bases and J shed 4 bases, with 10 bases lying between them. Germline lookup yields CDR1 SNHLY and CDR2 FYNNEI. This CDR3 reads CASRVGAYEQYF. The CDR3 DNA is TGTGCCAGCAGGGTAGGGGCATACGAGCAGTACTTC. The complete variable domain, with remaining parts taken from reference TRBV2 and TRBJ2-7, reads EPEVTQTPSHQVTQMGQEVILRCVPISNHLYFYWYRQILGQKVEFLVSFYNNEISEKSEIFDDQFSVERPDGSNFTLKIRSTKLEDSAMYFCASRVGAYEQYFGPGTRLTVT.

This sequence joins TRBV30 and TRBJ1-3, with D hard to call. Germline V gives CDR1 GTSNPN, CDR2 SVGIG (reference sequence). The CDR3 sequence is 13 residues long. The germline V and J ends were trimmed by 3 bases and 0 bases, with 6 bases remaining between them. The CDR3 nucleotides read TGTGCCTGGAGCACGAGCTCTGGAAACACCATATATTTT. It is translated as CAWSTSSGNTIYF.

The CDR3 nucleotides read TGTGCCAGTAGTATAGGGGGCCGGGATCAGCCCCAGCATTTT. Its protein product is CASSIGGRDQPQHF. The J gene is TRBJ1-5, the V gene TRBV19; possibly TRBD1 for D (5 bases). This CDR3 has 14 amino acids. Germline V gives CDR1 LNHDA, CDR2 SQIVND (reference sequence). The ends were cut back, 1 base at V and 5 bases at J, with 9 bases in the middle.

The chain couples TRBV4-1 to TRBJ1-2, with D maybe TRBD1 (6 bases). The CDR3 is made up of 18 amino acids. Germline CDR1 and CDR2: MGHRA and YSYEKL. Trimming removed 0 bases at V and 8 bases at J, with 25 bases between. The CDR3 protein is CASSQDRGGSWLRGGYTF. The CDR3 DNA sequence: TGCGCCAGCAGCCAAGACAGGGGAGGGAGCTGGCTGAGAGGGGGCTACACCTTC.

This CDR3 reads CASSEQRAQGCHHEQFF. CDR3 DNA: TGCGCCAGCAGTGAACAAAGGGCCCAGGGTTGCCACCATGAGCAGTTCTTC. The chain employs TRBV10-1 and TRBJ2-1; tentatively, D is TRBD1 (5 bases). CDR1 WNHNN and CDR2 SYGVQD come from the germline V gene (reference sequence). V dropped 3 bases and J dropped 8 bases, with 23 bases sitting between them. There are 17 residues in the CDR3.

CDR3 region: CASSVVGTNTGELFF. As DNA, the CDR3 is TGTGCCAGCAGCGTAGTCGGGACGAACACCGGGGAGCTGTTTTTT. The V call is TRBV9, the J call TRBJ2-2, with D maybe TRBD2 (5 bases). The CDR3 extends over 15 amino acids. V lost 0 bases to trimming and J lost 0 bases, with 6 bases between them. Germline lookup yields CDR1 SGDLS and CDR2 YYNGEE.